Described below is a single TCR beta chain sequence and its context. Antigen specificity is unknown. Germline CDR1 is DFQATT and CDR2 is SNEGSKA (reference sequence). The CDR3 consists of 14 residues. Deletions cut 7 bases from V and 1 base from J, with 16 bases between. TCRdb reprocessed the reads with MiXCR, giving one entry per CDR3 protein. The table lists approximately 590,000 distinct CDR3 sequences, roughly 43% of them singletons. These data come from a study of T cell repertoires in cytomegalovirus infection. In the study overall: CMV infection plus the matching HLA type was flagged by public TCR beta signatures. Findings of the study overall: It was HLA-C-restricted CMV-specific TCR beta clonotypes that dominated the response ex vivo.

The clonotype comes from a human donor in good health (CMV status not recorded). Some clones in this sample may be carry-over from other donors' samples. This sample comprised cultured PBMCs, obtained from culture after CMV antigen stimulation. This sequence joins TRBV20-1 and TRBJ1-1; D is uncertain. CDR3 loop: CSVPTRRGNTEAFF. The CDR3, as DNA: TGCAGTGTCCCAACCCGAAGAGGGAACACTGAAGCTTTCTTT.